This entry concerns a single T cell receptor beta chain. The CDR3 has 13 residues. Deletions cut 1 base from V and 5 bases from J, with 8 bases between. Germline values: CDR1 MGHRA, CDR2 YSYEKL. The naive CD8 population came from CD45RO-negative cells selected for CCR7, without terminally differentiated effector memory CD45RA+ cells. Every donor, a Caucasian adult, lived in Nashville, Tennessee. This record comes from a study of shared clonotypes between healthy human individuals. Profiled with immunoSEQ multiplex PCR; TCRdb holds only in-frame clones, not every one. The sample includes roughly 590,000 clones, about 95% of them seen just once.

Sequencing was done on a sample of naive CD8+ T cells sorted from blood. The clonotype originates from a young woman in good health. This chain joins TRBV4-1 and TRBJ2-5, with a weak D call TRBD1 (5 bases). CDR3 protein: CASSQGGRETQYF. As DNA, the CDR3 is TGCGCCAGCAGCCAAGGGGGCCGGGAGACCCAGTACTTC.